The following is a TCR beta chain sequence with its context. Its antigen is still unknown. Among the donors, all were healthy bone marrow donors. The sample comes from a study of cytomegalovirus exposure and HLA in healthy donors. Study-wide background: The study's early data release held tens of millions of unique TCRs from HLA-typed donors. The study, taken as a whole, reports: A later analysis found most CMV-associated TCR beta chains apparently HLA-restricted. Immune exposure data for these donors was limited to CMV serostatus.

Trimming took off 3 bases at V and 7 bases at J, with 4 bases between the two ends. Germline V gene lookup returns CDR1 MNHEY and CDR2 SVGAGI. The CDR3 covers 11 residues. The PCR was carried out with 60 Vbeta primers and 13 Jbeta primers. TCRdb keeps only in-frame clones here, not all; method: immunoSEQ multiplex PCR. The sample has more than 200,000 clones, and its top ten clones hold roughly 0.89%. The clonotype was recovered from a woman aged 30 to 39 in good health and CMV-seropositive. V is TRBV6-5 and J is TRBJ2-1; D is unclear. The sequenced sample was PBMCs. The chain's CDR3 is CASSYINEQFF. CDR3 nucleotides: TGTGCCAGCAGTTATATAAATGAGCAGTTCTTC.